In this sample, the clone carrying this TCR beta chain turned up many times. The antigen remains undetermined. A single record per CDR3 protein comes from TCRdb applying MiXCR to the multiplex PCR reads. The sample holds about 130,000 distinct CDR3 sequences, 20% to 25% seen once. The sample comes from a study of breast tumors, draining lymph nodes, adjacent tissues. Trimming cost V 5 bases and J 4 bases; bases outside gene matches: 8. From germline, CDR1 is SGHNT and CDR2 YENEEA. CDR3 length: 15 residues. General observations from the study: Luminal-like breast cancer showed significantly greater tumor-nontumor repertoire similarity than basal-like breast cancer did. The lymph node origin of tumor T cells was framed as consistent with a hypothesis, not demonstrated.

The lymph nodes were axillary draining lymph nodes from breast cancer patients. The rearrangement joins TRBV11-3 to TRBJ2-3; 8 bases align to TRBD1. The sequence was collected from a female donor with breast cancer. Some clones in this sample may be carry-over from other donors' samples. Source material: axillary lymph node tissue. The CDR3 sequence is CASSPGQGWADTQYF. The DNA for the CDR3 is TGTGCCAGCAGCCCCGGACAGGGATGGGCAGATACGCAGTATTTT.